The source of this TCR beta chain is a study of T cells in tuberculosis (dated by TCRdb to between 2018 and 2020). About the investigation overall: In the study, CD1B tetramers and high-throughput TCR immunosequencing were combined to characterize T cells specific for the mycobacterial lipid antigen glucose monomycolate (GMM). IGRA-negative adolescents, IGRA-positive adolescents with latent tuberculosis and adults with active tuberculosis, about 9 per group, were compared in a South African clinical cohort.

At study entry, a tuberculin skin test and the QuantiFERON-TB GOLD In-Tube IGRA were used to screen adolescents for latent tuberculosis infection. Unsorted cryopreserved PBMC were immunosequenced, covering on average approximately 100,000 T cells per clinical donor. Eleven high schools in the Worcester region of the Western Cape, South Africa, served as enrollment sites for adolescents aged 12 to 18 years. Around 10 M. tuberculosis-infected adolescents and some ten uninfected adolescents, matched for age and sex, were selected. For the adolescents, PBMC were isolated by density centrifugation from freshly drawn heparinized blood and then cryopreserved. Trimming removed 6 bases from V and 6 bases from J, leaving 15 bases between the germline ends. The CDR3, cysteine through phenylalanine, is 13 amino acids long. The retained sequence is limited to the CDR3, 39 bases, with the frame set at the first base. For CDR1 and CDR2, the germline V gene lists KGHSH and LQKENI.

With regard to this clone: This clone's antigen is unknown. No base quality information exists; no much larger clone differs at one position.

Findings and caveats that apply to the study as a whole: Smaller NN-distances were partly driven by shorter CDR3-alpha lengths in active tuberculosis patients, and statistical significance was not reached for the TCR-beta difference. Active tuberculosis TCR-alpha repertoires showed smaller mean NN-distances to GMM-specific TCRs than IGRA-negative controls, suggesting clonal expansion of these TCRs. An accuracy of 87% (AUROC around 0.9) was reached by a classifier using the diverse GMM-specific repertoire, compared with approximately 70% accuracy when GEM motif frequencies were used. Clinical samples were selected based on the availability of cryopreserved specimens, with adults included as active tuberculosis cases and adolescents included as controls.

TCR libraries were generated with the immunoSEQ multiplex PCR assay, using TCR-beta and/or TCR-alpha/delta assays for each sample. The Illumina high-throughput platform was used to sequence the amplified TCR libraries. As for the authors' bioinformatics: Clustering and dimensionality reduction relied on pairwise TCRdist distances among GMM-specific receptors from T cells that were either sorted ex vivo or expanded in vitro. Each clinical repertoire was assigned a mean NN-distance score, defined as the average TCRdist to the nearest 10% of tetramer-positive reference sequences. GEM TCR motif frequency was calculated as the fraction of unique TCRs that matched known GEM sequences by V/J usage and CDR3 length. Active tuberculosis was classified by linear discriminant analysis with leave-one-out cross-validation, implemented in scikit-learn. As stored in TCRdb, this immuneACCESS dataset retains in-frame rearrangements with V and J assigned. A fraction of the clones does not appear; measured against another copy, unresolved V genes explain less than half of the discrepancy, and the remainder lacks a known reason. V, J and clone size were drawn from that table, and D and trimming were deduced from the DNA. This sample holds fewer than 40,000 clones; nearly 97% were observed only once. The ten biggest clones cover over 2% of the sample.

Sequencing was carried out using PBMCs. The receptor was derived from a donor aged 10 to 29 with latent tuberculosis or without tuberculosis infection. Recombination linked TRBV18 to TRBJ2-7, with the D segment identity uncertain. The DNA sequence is TGTGCCAGCTCGTCGATTAAGCTAGGCGAGCAGTACTTC. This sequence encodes CASSSIKLGEQYF.